The subject of this entry is one T cell receptor beta chain. Its target is unknown. CDR3 size: 17 residues. Per germline, CDR1 MGHRA and CDR2 YSYEKL. The V gene end was trimmed by 0 bases and the J gene end by 5 bases; junction bases not matched to a gene: 6. The entry originates in a study of CD8 T cells in ankylosing spondylitis. Study-wide findings and caveats: A motif of 7 to 9 highly homologous TCR beta variants was seen as apparently characteristic of ankylosing spondylitis blood.

One entry per CDR3 protein results from TCRdb running MiXCR on the 5' RACE reads. The data hold about 330,000 distinct CDR3 sequences, with 7% to 9% observed a single time. This TCR was sampled from a male donor with ankylosing spondylitis. Source material: blood, either unsorted or a sorted T cell fraction (not recorded which). This sequence joins TRBV4-1 and TRBJ2-5; 13 bases are shared with TRBD2. Here the CDR3 reads CASSQDGTSGTRETQYF. CDR3 nucleotide sequence: TGCGCCAGCAGCCAAGATGGGACTAGCGGGACTCGGGAGACCCAGTACTTC.